One T cell receptor (beta chain) is described in this entry. Its antigen specificity is not known. No qualities accompany the bases; no much larger clone lies one base away. The cohort comprised some 680 healthy bone marrow donors. All cohort members were sampled while nominally healthy, although unrecorded immune exposures were likely present. CMV serostatus was recorded as positive for 289 and negative for 352 of the 666 cohort members, whereas no CMV serostatus was recorded for the donor in question. A peripheral blood sample was collected from each donor, and TCR beta sequencing was performed on peripheral blood mononuclear cells. The Qiagen DNeasy Blood Extraction Kit was used to extract genomic DNA from the blood cell samples. This sample stems from a study of cytomegalovirus exposure and HLA in healthy donors (dated by TCRdb to about 2017). Regarding the research as a whole: According to an earlier analysis of 550 to 750 of the donors, some 180 million T cells yielded approximately 120 million unique TCR beta sequences and about 300 Gb of sequence data. About 300 gigabases of sequencing data and around 80 million unique TCR sequences made up an early release that covered nearly 650 HLA-typed donors. The genetic ancestry cluster associated with self-reported Caucasian donors included 70% to 85% of the 398 genotyped donors. The aim of the study was to test whether cataloging public T cell receptors could identify signatures of past pathogen exposure. The study profiled the T cell repertoires of hundreds of subjects by immunosequencing and related them to cytomegalovirus serostatus. In addition to the first cohort of around 670 subjects, a separate validation cohort of 120 different subjects was used. High-throughput TCR immunosequencing, statistical association of individual TCRs with disease status, and machine learning were combined to predict cytomegalovirus infection status. A later analysis re-analyzed previously published TCR beta repertoires from roughly 690 donors and added high-resolution HLA genotyping to study TCR occurrence patterns. In the later analysis, no new phenotypic data were used to find candidate immune exposures; instead, reliance was placed on TCR beta sequences and their occurrence across donors. An earlier analysis of around 640 of the donors used high-throughput TCR beta sequencing to judge whether each TCR beta V gene segment behaved as functional or pseudogenic. Donor age, sex, ethnicity and CMV serostatus were compiled alongside the repertoire data. A later genetic analysis took genome-wide SNP genotypes for about 55% of the roughly 700 donors and used that subset as a discovery cohort. Every discovery cohort repertoire had been produced on one sequencing platform. HLA typing included class I and class II loci at four-digit resolution. The number of donors typed differed by locus, with roughly 620-630 for A, B, C, DRB1 and DQB1, 522 for DQA1, some 570 for DPA1, and 472 for DPB1. A few DR-DQ haplotypes were handled as single units for association and clustering because linkage in the cohort was strong. Among around 400 genotyped donors of the cohort, an average of around 240,000 unique TCR beta nucleotide sequences were sequenced per donor, 15% to 20% of them non-productive. Results and caveats for the whole study, not just this receptor: Roughly uniform sequencing depth across donors was assumed in presence/absence analyses, although this assumption may not hold. The study gave a list of around 170 TCR beta chains associated with cytomegalovirus. A later analysis found that HLA-associated TCR beta chains were more clonally expanded and had lower generation probabilities than equally common non-associated chains. According to a later analysis, most CMV-associated TCR beta chains appeared to be HLA-restricted, and the HLA associations seemed to be driven largely by CMV exposure. This cohort had only TCR beta chains sequenced, and the lack of alpha or paired-chain data limited which features could be detected. In an earlier analysis of about 550 of the donors, most TCR beta V segments were observed in productive rearrangements about 90% or about 30% of the time, broadly matching IMGT annotations. A later genetic analysis associated a missense DCLRE1C variant with V-gene and J-gene trimming of TCR beta chains, and an independent cohort replicated the association. It was suggested by the authors that the approach could potentially be generalized to other disease states and immunological phenotypes. Most TCR sequences were observed very rarely across donors, whereas some public TCRs were present in many individuals. A later analysis reported that several top co-occurrence clusters appeared linked to parvovirus B19, influenza, CMV and Epstein-Barr virus. In vitro tests confirmed that three of the cytomegalovirus-associated TCR beta chains recognize cytomegalovirus antigens. At a false discovery rate of 0.05, a later analysis linked fewer than 20,000 TCR beta sequences to specific HLA alleles. The 87-base-pair reads could not distinguish some IMGT-functional V segments, including TRBV6-2 and TRBV6-3, so those segments were excluded. A further reported finding was that TCR beta sequences accurately predicted the HLA-A and HLA-B alleles for most subjects in the first cohort. Cytomegalovirus status was reported to be diagnosed by the classifier with high specificity and sensitivity in both the original and validation cohorts. In a later analysis, TCR association rates were found to vary across HLA loci, with the most associated TCRs seen for DRB1 alleles and the fewest for HLA-C alleles. A cluster of highly shared sequence variants was judged likely to represent a technical artifact of the sequencing pipeline. For the cohort, immune exposure information was limited to CMV serostatus. The earlier analysis of around 600 of the donors excluded 15 to 20 rarely observed V segments, including chromosome 9 orphons, because counts were too low. Assigning TCR associations to individual alleles was difficult when HLA alleles, especially DR and DQ, strongly co-occurred. Because HLA typing was missing for some donors at each locus, association tests included only the typed subset. Linkage disequilibrium might explain the correlated functional status among segregating V segments, but an unknown experimental factor could not be excluded. A later genetic analysis reported fewer N-insertions in productive TCRs among donors in an Asian-associated ancestry cluster than the approximately 700-donor mean.

Library construction relied on the immunoSEQ multiplex PCR assay. For the multiplex PCR, a mixture combining 60 forward primers for TCR Vbeta segments and 13 reverse primers for TCR Jbeta segments was used. The CDR3 region of rearranged TCR beta genes was amplified from genomic DNA with a multiplex PCR assay. Amplified TCR beta libraries were sequenced as 87-base-pair reads on the Illumina HiSeq System. The paper's data handling went like this. Across the roughly 600 repertoires, a later analysis counted roughly 77 million unique TCR beta chains, about 10 million of which were shared by at least two donors. To remove PCR and sequencing errors, raw reads were error-corrected and collapsed into unique sequences using a nearest-neighbor algorithm that merged closely related sequences. CDR3 sequences were aligned to IMGT reference sequences to assign V, D and J gene segments. For a sequence to be retained, a match of at least six nucleotides to both a V gene segment and a J gene segment was required. A rearrangement counted as productive if the CDR3 had no stop codons and remained in frame with V and J, and every other rearrangement counted as non-productive. CDR3 was defined according to IMGT convention as the region running from the second conserved V-encoded cysteine to the conserved J-encoded phenylalanine. The earlier analysis of approximately 590 of the donors excluded any sequence lacking an unambiguous match to a single V gene segment. In an earlier analysis of several hundred of the donors, a V segment was called functional when productive rearrangements were above 56.7%, and segregating when the standard deviation between donors exceeded 5%. To diagnose cytomegalovirus status from the catalog of TCR beta chain sequences, a statistical classification framework was built. In a later analysis, V and J genes were assigned by comparing TCR nucleotide sequences against IMGT/GENE-DB human TR gene sequences. In a later analysis, CDR3 sequences and most-parsimonious VDJ recombination scenarios were assigned using the TCRdist pipeline. In a later analysis, each TCR beta chain was defined by its CDR3 amino acid sequence together with its V-gene family, and reads without a unique V-gene family were excluded. As a way to deal with suspected cross-contamination and a sequencing artifact, a later analysis dropped 500 to 700 nucleotide sequences that were highly shared and had low generation probability. In a later analysis, a clonal expansion index was calculated for each public chain from normalized within-repertoire ranks of inferred template counts. In a later analysis, generation probabilities were computed using a VDJ recombination model fitted to out-of-frame rearrangements, and the results were checked against IGoR. In a later analysis, hypergeometric tests were used to score TCR-TCR, TCR-HLA and TCR-CMV co-occurrence, with a repertoire-size bias correction applied to TCR pairs. In a later analysis, false discovery rates were estimated by permuting HLA or CMV assignments 20 times. In a later analysis, co-occurring TCRs were grouped using DBSCAN, with TCRdist sequence similarity added in when clustering inside HLA-allele-positive subsets. For co-occurrence clustering, repertoires with fewer than 30,000 or more than 120,000 public chains were excluded, along with roughly 5 repertoires with anomalous nucleotide sharing. TCRdb's version of the immuneACCESS table is confined to in-frame rearrangements and falls short of the full clone set. An unresolved V gene accounts for under half of the shortfall where checked; the remainder is of unknown origin. The D gene and trimming were derived from the DNA, and the V and J assignments and clone size from that table. This sample is represented by around 130,000 clones; 80% to 85% of them were singletons. Of the sample, approximately 1% is held by the ten largest clones.

As encoded in the germline V gene, CDR1 is SGHRS while CDR2 is YFSETQ. Trimming takes 3 bases off V and 7 bases off J; junction bases not matched to a gene: 6. The CDR3, cysteine through phenylalanine, is 13 amino acids long. Only the CDR3 portion is preserved as DNA: 39 bases, with reading frame beginning at the first base. In this chain, TRBV5-1 is recombined with TRBJ2-5, with 7 bases matching TRBD1. The clonotype originates from a human donor in good health. Sample: PBMCs. This receptor carries the CDR3 CASSSGQGVTQYF. The bases are TGCGCCAGCAGCTCTGGTCAGGGGGTGACCCAGTACTTC. Reference TRBV5-1 and TRBJ2-5 genes cover what lies past the CDR3, so the full variable domain is KAGVTQTPRYLIKTRGQQVTLSCSPISGHRSVSWYQQTPGQGLQFLFEYFSETQRNKGNFPGRFSGRQFSNSRSEMNVSTLELGDSALYLCASSSGQGVTQYFGPGTRLLVL.